This entry features one T cell receptor (beta chain) sequence. No antigen is known for it. Other DNA sequences of this sample code for an identical CDR3. PCR involved 60 Vbeta and 13 Jbeta primers. This table comes from immunoSEQ multiplex PCR, and its TCRdb copy is limited to in-frame clones, with some not included. The sample records some 200,000 clones, around 83% being singletons. This sample is drawn from a study of cytomegalovirus exposure and HLA in healthy donors. General study results and limits: Cytomegalovirus status, reportedly, was diagnosed with high specificity and sensitivity by the classifier. The dataset shows that most TCR sequences were rare, while some public TCRs occurred in many donors. The authors enumerated 150 to 200 TCR beta chains as linked to cytomegalovirus. Some segments of the V type, notably TRBV6-2 and TRBV6-3, were excluded as indistinguishable.

Germline V gives CDR1 MGHRA, CDR2 YSYEKL. Deletions cut 1 base from V and 3 bases from J, with 9 bases between. The CDR3 is 14 residues long. The chain carries TRBV4-1 and TRBJ1-1, with D possibly being TRBD1 (5 bases). Material: PBMCs. The TCR comes from a woman between 35 and 50 years old in good health and CMV-seronegative. The CDR3 region has the DNA TGCGCCAGCAGCCAAGGCGGGGGGGACACTGAAGCTTTCTTT. It codes for CASSQGGGDTEAFF.